This entry is about one TCR beta chain. Its antigen is unknown. The CDR3 length is 13 residues. V lost 2 bases, J lost 4 bases, and 8 bases lay in between. Germline V gives CDR1 LNHDA, CDR2 SQIVND (reference sequence). The sample belongs to a study of T cell responses to AZD1222 COVID-19 vaccine. Study observations and caveats: The donor group comprised mostly white British people and more females; the analysis possibly underestimated clonal diversity.

Assay used: immunoSEQ multiplex PCR; TCRdb lists only in-frame clones, some missing. The sample gives about 110,000 clones, about 85% of which show up once; about 1.6% is in the top ten. This TCR derives from an adult in good health. The source was peripheral blood, collected on day 0 of AZD1222 vaccination. The chain employs TRBV19 and TRBJ1-2; D is unresolved. The CDR3 reads CASSIQGLYGYTF. The CDR3 DNA is TGTGCCAGTAGTATACAAGGACTCTATGGCTACACCTTC.